A selection of T cell receptor beta chains follows, all from one sample in a study of blood T cell repertoires in COVID-19. Clones were sequenced by immunoSEQ multiplex PCR, and TCRdb holds only the in-frame ones, with some missing. Counted here are roughly 220,000 clones, 84% occurring once; the ten biggest clones make up around 20%. The material sequenced was peripheral blood. These receptor sequences come from a man aged 30-40 years with active or convalescent COVID-19. The CDR3 runs from the conserved cysteine through the conserved F or W. D genes are given only for firm matches. The size of a clone is reported for some rows only, either as once, few or many, or as a class for expanded clones.

length	V	J	D	size	DNA	CDR3
16	TRBV11-2	TRBJ1-6	.	.	TGTGCCAGCAGCTTCCGACCGGGATCACCCGATTCACCCCTCCACTTT	CASSFRPGSPDSPLHF
15	TRBV7-8	TRBJ1-1	TRBD1	.	TGTGCCAGCAGCTTAGTCGACAGGGGGAACACTGAAGCTTTCTTT	CASSLVDRGNTEAFF
15	TRBV28	TRBJ2-5	.	.	TGTGCCAGCAGTTCCGACTGGACAGACCAAGAGACCCAGTACTTC	CASSSDWTDQETQYF
11	TRBV30	TRBJ1-1	.	.	TGTGCCTGGGAGATGACAGGAGAAGCTTTCTTT	CAWEMTGEAFF
16	TRBV5-8	TRBJ2-4	TRBD1	.	TGTGCCAGCAGCTTGGGGGACAGCATAGCCAAAAACATTCAGTACTTC	CASSLGDSIAKNIQYF
14	TRBV24-1	TRBJ2-1	TRBD1	.	TGTGCCACCGCCGGGGACAGGGGAGGCAATGAGCAGTTCTTC	CATAGDRGGNEQFF
13	TRBV19	TRBJ1-2	.	.	TGTGCCAGTAGTAGACTCGGGAATGTTGGCTACACCTTC	CASSRLGNVGYTF
14	TRBV5-8	TRBJ2-7	TRBD1	once	TGTGCCAGCAGCTTGGGACAGGGGCGCAAGGTGCAGTACTTC	CASSLGQGRKVQYF
15	TRBV9	TRBJ2-1	TRBD2	.	TGTGCCAGCAGCACAACTAGCGGGGGCAACAATGAGCAGTTCTTC	CASSTTSGGNNEQFF
15	TRBV7-2	TRBJ1-5	.	.	TGTGCCAGCAGCCCCTACGGGGACACCCGTCCGGGGTGGCATTTT	CASSPYGDTRPGWHF